Detailed here is one TCR beta chain. It lacks a known antigen. Base-call qualities are not available, and no considerably larger clone is one nucleotide away. Trimming takes 4 bases from V and 2 bases from J, and the germline ends sit 12 bases apart. The CDR3 spans 15 residues, from the cysteine through the phenylalanine. Only the CDR3 part of the read is kept: 45 bases, read in frame from the first base. CDR1 and CDR2, per the germline V gene, are SNHLY and FYNNEI. These data belong to a study of blood T cell repertoires in COVID-19 (dated by TCRdb to 2018 to 2021). Describing the broader study: Samples covering the acute and convalescent phases of COVID-19 were provided by collaborators in the United States, Italy and Spain. The material from the prospective study consisted of cDNA or gDNA derived from T cells, B-cell-depleted T cells, or PBMCs. The dataset comprised deeply sampled blood TCRbeta repertoires from subjects exposed to, actively infected with, or recovered from COVID-19. The samples were drawn from the first 160 participants of the ongoing ImmuneRACE study and from over 950 subjects provided by 6 global collaborators. The repertoires were released in a freely available public database meant as a resource for research on the immune response to SARS-CoV-2. Sample metadata almost always included a de-identified subject ID, COVID-19 status, age in years and sex. HLA class I and class II types, where available, came from metadata supplied by the sample provider rather than from assay-based typing.

The immunoSEQ Assay, a bias-controlled multiplex PCR, was used to amplify TCRbeta CDR3 regions from genomic DNA. Processing in the source paper ran as follows. Nucleated cell counts per sample were estimated from amplification of reference gene primers within the assay. Sequence reads were collapsed and filtered to measure the absolute abundance of every unique TCRbeta CDR3 rearrangement. For each sample, productive Simpson clonality was calculated by taking the square root of Simpson's diversity index across productive rearrangements. TCRdb took over this immuneACCESS table, retaining in-frame rearrangements with V and J assigned. Such tables are incomplete; in checked studies, under half of the missing clones stem from an unresolved V gene, and the remainder is unexplained. V, J and clone size are taken as reported in that table, and D and trimming were inferred from the DNA itself. The sample table lists some 120,000 clones, roughly 82% of them with a count of one. The ten largest make up roughly 12% of the sample.

The collaborating institutions used their own protocols to collect whole blood in K2EDTA tubes. For TCRbeta analysis, collaborators shipped samples as frozen whole blood, isolated PBMCs, or DNA extracted from either of those sample types. Overall study results and their limits: The amount of clinical and demographic metadata varied by source and participant and was provided uncurated.

This chain joins TRBV2 to TRBJ1-5; the D gene is perhaps TRBD1, on 6 matching bases. The specimen sequenced was peripheral blood. This clonotype originated in a human donor in a cohort sampled during active COVID-19. The DNA reads TGTGCCAGCAGTGTGACAGGTGATCGCAATCAGCCCCAGCATTTT. This sequence encodes CASSVTGDRNQPQHF.